Listed here is a single T cell receptor (beta chain). This entry is derived from a study of blood T cell repertoires in COVID-19. About the study: Some COVID-19 samples were acute and others convalescent; all came from the United States, Italy and Spain. The cDNA or gDNA used as material had been derived from T cells, B-cell-depleted T cells, or PBMCs.

Original methodology: For nucleated cells, counts were estimated from reference gene primer amplification. Assay: immunoSEQ multiplex PCR; the TCRdb copy retains only in-frame clones and omits some. That table is the source of V, J and clone size, and D and trimming were worked out from the DNA. The sample holds tens of thousands of clones, 75% to 90% seen once. Trimming took 3 bases from V and 4 from J, leaving 18 bases between them. The CDR3 spans 16 residues. CDR1 and CDR2 (germline): LGHDT, YNNKEL (reference sequence). This sequence was found in a woman over 75 with active or convalescent COVID-19. The sample comprised peripheral blood. The gene calls are TRBV3-1 (or the pseudogene TRBV3-2) and TRBJ1-2, with D perhaps TRBD1 (6 bases). The CDR3 nucleotides are TGTGCCAGCAGCCAGTCGTCCAGGGGTTCTTTCTATGGCTACACCTTC. Encoded protein: CASSQSSRGSFYGYTF.